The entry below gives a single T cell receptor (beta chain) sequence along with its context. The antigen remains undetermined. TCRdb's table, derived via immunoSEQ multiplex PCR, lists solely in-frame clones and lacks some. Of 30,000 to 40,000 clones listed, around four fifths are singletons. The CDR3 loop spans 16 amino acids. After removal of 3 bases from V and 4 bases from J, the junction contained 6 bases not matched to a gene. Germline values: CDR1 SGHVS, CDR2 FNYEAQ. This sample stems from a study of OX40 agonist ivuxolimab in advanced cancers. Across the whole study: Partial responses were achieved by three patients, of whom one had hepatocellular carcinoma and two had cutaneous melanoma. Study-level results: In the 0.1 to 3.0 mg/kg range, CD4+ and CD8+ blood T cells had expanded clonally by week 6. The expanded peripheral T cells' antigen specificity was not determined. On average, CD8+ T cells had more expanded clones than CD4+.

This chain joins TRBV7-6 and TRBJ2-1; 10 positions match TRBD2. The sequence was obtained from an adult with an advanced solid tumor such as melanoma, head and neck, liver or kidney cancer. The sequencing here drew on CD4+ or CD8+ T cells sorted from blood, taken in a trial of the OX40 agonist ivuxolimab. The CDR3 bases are TGTGCCAGCAGCTTGGGAGCGGGAGGGCCTTACAATGAGCAGTTCTTC. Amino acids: CASSLGAGGPYNEQFF. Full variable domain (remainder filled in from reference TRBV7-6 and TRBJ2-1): GAGVSQSPRYKVTKRGQDVALRCDPISGHVSLYWYRQALGQGPEFLTYFNYEAQQDKSGLPNDRFSAERPEGSISTLTIQRTEQRDSAMYRCASSLGAGGPYNEQFFGPGTRLTVL.